This is a list of T cell receptor beta chains from one sample in a study of shared T cell receptors in the human thymus. Produced via immunoSEQ multiplex PCR; TCRdb's table is partial and in-frame only. The table lists 640,000 or so clones, 87% of them singletons. These data were also reused for a study on human thymus T cells.

Sequences were obtained from thymocytes. These TCRs come from a boy under two years old with a congenital heart defect. The CDR3 runs from the conserved cysteine through the conserved F or W. The D gene is left open where the match is weak. Size values are once, few and many counts, or a class for expanded clones, and some rows have none.

D gene,clone size,V gene,J gene,CDR3 protein,CDR3 DNA
TRBD2,NA,TRBV28,TRBJ2-2,CASSFGRGGKTGELFF,TGTGCCAGCAGTTTCGGGCGGGGGGGAAAAACCGGGGAGCTGTTTTTT
TRBD2,once,TRBV10-3,TRBJ2-7,CAICSGTTYEQYF,TGTGCCATCTGTAGCGGGACCACCTACGAGCAGTACTTC
NA,NA,TRBV6-5,TRBJ2-1,CASTYSDEQFF,TGTGCCAGCACCTATAGCGACGAGCAGTTCTTC
TRBD2,once,TRBV7-2,TRBJ2-3,CASSFSGGAGDTQYF,TGTGCCAGCAGCTTTTCCGGGGGGGCTGGAGATACGCAGTATTTT
TRBD1,NA,TRBV29-1,TRBJ2-5,CSVQGVNETQYF,TGCAGCGTACAGGGGGTGAACGAGACCCAGTACTTC
TRBD1,NA,TRBV28,TRBJ1-1,CASRTADRGNTEAFF,TGTGCCAGCAGGACCGCGGACAGGGGCAACACTGAAGCTTTCTTT
TRBD2,NA,TRBV18,TRBJ2-5,CASSPGGSVRETQYF,TGTGCCAGCTCACCGGGCGGGAGTGTTCGGGAGACCCAGTACTTC
NA,NA,TRBV29-1,TRBJ1-1,CSVDNLRGKNTEAFF,TGCAGCGTAGACAATTTAAGGGGTAAGAACACTGAAGCTTTCTTT
TRBD1,few,TRBV7-8,TRBJ1-3,CASSFRTGARSGNTIYF,TGTGCCAGCAGCTTTCGGACAGGGGCAAGGTCTGGAAACACCATATATTTT
NA,once,TRBV5-4,TRBJ2-3,CASSLDSTDTQYF,TGTGCCAGCAGCCTAGACAGCACAGATACGCAGTATTTT
NA,NA,TRBV5-5,TRBJ1-5,CASSLTRFSSGDQPQHF,TGTGCCAGCAGCTTGACTAGGTTCTCTTCAGGGGATCAGCCCCAGCATTTT
NA,once,TRBV28,TRBJ2-2,CASSFRGMNTGELFF,TGTGCCAGCAGTTTCAGGGGTATGAACACCGGGGAGCTGTTTTTT
NA,NA,TRBV28,TRBJ1-5,CASSSKDQPQHF,TGTGCCAGCAGTTCTAAAGATCAGCCCCAGCATTTT
NA,NA,TRBV14,TRBJ1-6,CASSQEAGGNSPLHF,TGTGCCAGCAGCCAAGAGGCGGGGGGAAATTCACCCCTCCACTTT
NA,NA,TRBV29-1,TRBJ1-2,CSVEEELWSDYYGYTF,TGCAGCGTTGAAGAGGAACTTTGGAGCGATTACTATGGCTACACCTTC
TRBD1,few,TRBV6-5,TRBJ1-4,CASSYSWDSRDEKLFF,TGTGCCAGCAGTTACTCGTGGGACAGCCGAGATGAAAAACTGTTTTTT
TRBD2,NA,TRBV27,TRBJ2-3,CASSLSGASGGRDTDTQYF,TGTGCCAGCAGTTTATCTGGGGCTAGCGGGGGTCGGGACACAGATACGCAGTATTTT
TRBD1,NA,TRBV10-3,TRBJ2-5,CAISEISTVRGQGALETQYF,TGTGCCATCAGTGAGATCTCGACGGTACGAGGACAGGGGGCTTTAGAGACCCAGTACTTC
NA,NA,TRBV28,TRBJ1-5,CASGIRGNQPQHF,TGTGCCAGTGGAATCCGGGGCAATCAGCCCCAGCATTTT
NA,NA,TRBV5-8,TRBJ1-5,CASSLEGAGQPQHF,TGTGCCAGCAGCTTGGAAGGGGCCGGTCAGCCCCAGCATTTT
NA,NA,TRBV12-5,TRBJ1-1,CASGQMPRGSNTEAFF,TGTGCTAGTGGTCAAATGCCTCGGGGAAGCAACACTGAAGCTTTCTTT
NA,NA,TRBV7-3,TRBJ1-5,CAGVFDSHNQPQHF,TGTGCCGGAGTCTTCGACAGTCACAATCAGCCCCAGCATTTT
TRBD2,NA,TRBV30,TRBJ2-7,CAWSKLSGSNRDEQYF,TGTGCCTGGAGTAAACTAAGCGGGAGTAATCGGGACGAGCAGTACTTC
NA,NA,TRBV30,TRBJ1-2,CAWSGDISNYGYTF,TGTGCCTGGAGTGGGGACATCTCTAACTATGGCTACACCTTC
NA,NA,TRBV6-4,TRBJ1-5,CASSLRGNSNQPQHF,TGTGCCAGCAGCCTGAGGGGGAATAGCAATCAGCCCCAGCATTTT
NA,NA,TRBV21-1,TRBJ2-1,CASSKGIHPKSNEQFF,TGTGCCAGCAGCAAAGGAATACACCCCAAATCGAATGAGCAGTTCTTC
NA,NA,TRBV27,TRBJ1-2,CAAGRGGDGYTF,TGTGCCGCTGGGAGGGGTGGCGATGGCTACACCTTC
TRBD2,NA,TRBV28,TRBJ2-4,CASSWGTSLAKNIQYF,TGTGCCAGCAGTTGGGGGACTAGCCTAGCCAAAAACATTCAGTACTTC
TRBD1,NA,TRBV6-4,TRBJ2-7,CASSDSTGQGYEQYF,TGTGCCAGCAGTGACTCGACGGGACAGGGCTACGAGCAGTACTTC
TRBD1,NA,TRBV4-1,TRBJ2-7,CASSHPRGTGTYEQYF,TGCGCCAGCAGCCACCCCAGGGGGACAGGAACCTACGAGCAGTACTTC
NA,NA,TRBV28,TRBJ1-2,CASSARTRLSYGYTF,TGTGCCAGCAGTGCTAGGACTCGATTAAGCTATGGCTACACCTTC
NA,few,TRBV2,TRBJ1-1,CASRAIESTEAFF,TGTGCCAGCAGAGCTATCGAAAGCACTGAAGCTTTCTTT
NA,NA,TRBV30,TRBJ1-5,CAWKTAGSSNQPQHF,TGTGCCTGGAAGACAGCGGGGTCTAGCAATCAGCCCCAGCATTTT
TRBD2,NA,TRBV28,TRBJ2-7,CASSQHGLAGGFSRNEQYF,TGTGCCAGCAGCCAACACGGACTAGCGGGAGGGTTTTCAAGGAACGAGCAGTACTTC
NA,NA,TRBV19,TRBJ1-2,CARRQAGGYTF,TGTGCCAGGCGACAGGCTGGTGGCTACACCTTC
NA,NA,TRBV5-6,TRBJ1-3,CASSWGQGGSSGNTIYF,TGTGCCAGCAGCTGGGGCCAGGGAGGGAGCTCTGGAAACACCATATATTTT
TRBD1,few,TRBV5-5,TRBJ2-2,CASSFRGGTGDTGELFF,TGTGCCAGCAGCTTCAGAGGGGGAACAGGGGACACCGGGGAGCTGTTTTTT
TRBD1,NA,TRBV6-6,TRBJ2-1,CASRTTGTGCYEQFF,TGTGCCAGCAGGACTACAGGGACAGGTTGTTATGAGCAGTTCTTC
TRBD1,NA,TRBV5-1,TRBJ2-2,CASSPGQGAGELFF,TGCGCCAGCAGCCCGGGACAGGGTGCCGGGGAGCTGTTTTTT
NA,NA,TRBV15,TRBJ1-4,CATSKSLCKEEGEKLFF,TGTGCCACCAGCAAGAGCCTATGTAAGGAAGAGGGTGAAAAACTGTTTTTT
NA,NA,TRBV29-1,TRBJ1-4,CSVSLGENEKLFF,TGCAGCGTTAGTCTCGGAGAGAATGAAAAACTGTTTTTT
NA,few,TRBV19,TRBJ2-2,CASRTRGPLTGELFF,TGTGCCAGTAGGACCAGGGGCCCCCTAACCGGGGAGCTGTTTTTT
NA,few,TRBV27,TRBJ1-5,CASSFSGQPQHF,TGTGCCAGCAGTTTTTCGGGTCAGCCCCAGCATTTT